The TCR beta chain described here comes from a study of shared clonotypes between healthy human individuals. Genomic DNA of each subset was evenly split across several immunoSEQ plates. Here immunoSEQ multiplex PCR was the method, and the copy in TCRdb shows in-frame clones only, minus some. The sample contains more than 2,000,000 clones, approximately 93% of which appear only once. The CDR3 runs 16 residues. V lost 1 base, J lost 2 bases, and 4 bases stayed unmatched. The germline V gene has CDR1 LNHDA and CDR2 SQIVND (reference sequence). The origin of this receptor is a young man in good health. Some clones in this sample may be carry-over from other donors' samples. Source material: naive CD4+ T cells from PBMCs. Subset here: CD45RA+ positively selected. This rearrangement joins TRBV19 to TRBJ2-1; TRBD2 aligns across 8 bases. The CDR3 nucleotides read TGTGCCAGTAGTATAGGTCGGCGGGAGGCCTACAATGAGCAGTTCTTC. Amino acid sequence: CASSIGRREAYNEQFF.